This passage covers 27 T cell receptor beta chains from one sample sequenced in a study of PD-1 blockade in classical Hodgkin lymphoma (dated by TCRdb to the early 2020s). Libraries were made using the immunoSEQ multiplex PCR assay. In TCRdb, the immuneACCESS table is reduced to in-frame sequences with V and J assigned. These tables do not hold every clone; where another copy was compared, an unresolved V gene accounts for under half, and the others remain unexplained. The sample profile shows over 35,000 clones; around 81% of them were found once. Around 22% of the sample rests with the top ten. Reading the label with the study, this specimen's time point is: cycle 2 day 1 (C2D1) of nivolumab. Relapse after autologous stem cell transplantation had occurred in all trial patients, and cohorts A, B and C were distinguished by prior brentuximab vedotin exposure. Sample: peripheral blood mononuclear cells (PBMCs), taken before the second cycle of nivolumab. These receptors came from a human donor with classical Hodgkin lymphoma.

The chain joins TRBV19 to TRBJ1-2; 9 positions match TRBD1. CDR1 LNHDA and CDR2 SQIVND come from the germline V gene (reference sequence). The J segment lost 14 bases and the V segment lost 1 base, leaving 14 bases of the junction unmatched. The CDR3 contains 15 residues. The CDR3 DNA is TGTGCCAGTAGTATAGCCGGGACAGGGTCTGTGGGAAGGACCTTC. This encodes CASSIAGTGSVGRTF.

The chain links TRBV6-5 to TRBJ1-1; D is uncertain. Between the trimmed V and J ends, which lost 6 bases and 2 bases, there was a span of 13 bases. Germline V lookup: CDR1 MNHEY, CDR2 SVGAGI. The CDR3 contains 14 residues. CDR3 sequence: CASRLIRSNTEAFF. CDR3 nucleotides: TGTGCCAGCAGACTAATTCGGTCAAACACTGAAGCTTTCTTT.

The CDR3 nucleotides read TGTGCCAGCAGTCTACAGGTACCCTCGGATCAGCCCCAGCATTTT. Protein: CASSLQVPSDQPQHF. The chain uses TRBV6-6 and TRBJ1-5; D may be TRBD1 (5 bases). The germline V gene encodes CDR1 MNHNY and CDR2 SVGAGI (reference sequence). V dropped 5 bases and J dropped 5 bases, with 16 bases sitting between them. This CDR3 has 15 amino acids.

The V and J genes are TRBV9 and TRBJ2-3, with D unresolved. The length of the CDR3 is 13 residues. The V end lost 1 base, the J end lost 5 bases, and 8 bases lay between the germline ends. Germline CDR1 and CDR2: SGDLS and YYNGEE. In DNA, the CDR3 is TGTGCCAGCAGCGTACGACTTGGAGATACGCAGTATTTT. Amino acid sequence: CASSVRLGDTQYF. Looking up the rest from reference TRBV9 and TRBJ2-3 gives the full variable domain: DSGVTQTPKHLITATGQRVTLRCSPRSGDLSVYWYQQSLDQGLQFLIQYYNGEERAKGNILERFSAQQFPDLHSELNLSSLELGDSALYFCASSVRLGDTQYFGPGTRLTVL.

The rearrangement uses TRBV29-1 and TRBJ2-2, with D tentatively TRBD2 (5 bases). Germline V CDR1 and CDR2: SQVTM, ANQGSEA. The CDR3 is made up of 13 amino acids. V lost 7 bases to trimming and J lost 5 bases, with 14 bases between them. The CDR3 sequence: CSAGLSGTGELFF. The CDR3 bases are TGCAGCGCCGGGTTAAGCGGTACCGGGGAGCTGTTTTTT.

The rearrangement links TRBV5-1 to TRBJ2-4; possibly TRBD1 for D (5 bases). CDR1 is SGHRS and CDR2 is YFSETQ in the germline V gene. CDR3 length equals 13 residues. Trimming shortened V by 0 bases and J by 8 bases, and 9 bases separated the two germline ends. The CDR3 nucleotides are TGCGCCAGCAGCTTGGTAGGGGTAGACATTCAGTACTTC. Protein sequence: CASSLVGVDIQYF.

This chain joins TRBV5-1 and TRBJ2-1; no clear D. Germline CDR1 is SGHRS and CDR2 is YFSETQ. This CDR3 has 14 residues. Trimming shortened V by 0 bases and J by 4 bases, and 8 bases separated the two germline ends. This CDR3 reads CASSLEGWYNEQFF. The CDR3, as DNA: TGCGCCAGCAGCTTGGAAGGGTGGTACAATGAGCAGTTCTTC.

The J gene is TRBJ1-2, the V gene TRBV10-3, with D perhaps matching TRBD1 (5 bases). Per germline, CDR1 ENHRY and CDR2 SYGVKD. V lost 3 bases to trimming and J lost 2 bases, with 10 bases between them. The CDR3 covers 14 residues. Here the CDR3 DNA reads TGTGCCATCAGTGACCCGGGACTCAACTATGGCTACACCTTC. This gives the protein CAISDPGLNYGYTF.

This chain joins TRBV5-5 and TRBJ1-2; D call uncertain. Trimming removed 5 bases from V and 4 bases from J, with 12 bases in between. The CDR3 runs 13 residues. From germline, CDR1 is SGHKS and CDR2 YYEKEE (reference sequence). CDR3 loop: CASSSSLTYGYTF. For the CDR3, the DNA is TGTGCCAGCAGTAGTTCCTTAACCTATGGCTACACCTTC.

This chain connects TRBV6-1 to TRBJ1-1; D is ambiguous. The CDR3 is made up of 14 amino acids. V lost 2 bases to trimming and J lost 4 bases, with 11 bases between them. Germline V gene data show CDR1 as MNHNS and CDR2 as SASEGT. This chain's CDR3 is CASSEFGGSTEAFF. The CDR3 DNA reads TGTGCCAGCAGTGAATTTGGAGGCAGCACTGAAGCTTTCTTT.

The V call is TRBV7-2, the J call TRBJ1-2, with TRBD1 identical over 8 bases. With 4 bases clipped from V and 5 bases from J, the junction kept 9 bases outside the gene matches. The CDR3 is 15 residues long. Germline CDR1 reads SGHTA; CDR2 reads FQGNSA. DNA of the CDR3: TGTGCCAGCAGCTCAACTGGACAGGGTGGATATGGCTACACCTTC. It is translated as CASSSTGQGGYGYTF.

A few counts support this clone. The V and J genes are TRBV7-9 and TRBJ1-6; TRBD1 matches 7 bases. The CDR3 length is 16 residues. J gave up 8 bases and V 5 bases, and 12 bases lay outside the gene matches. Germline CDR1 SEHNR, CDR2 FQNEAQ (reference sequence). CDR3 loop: CASSGRQGGWDSPLHF. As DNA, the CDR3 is TGTGCCAGCAGCGGCAGACAGGGAGGGTGGGATTCACCCCTCCACTTT. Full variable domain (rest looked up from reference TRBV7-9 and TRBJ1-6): DTGVSQNPRHKITKRGQNVTFRCDPISEHNRLYWYRQTLGQGPEFLTYFQNEAQLEKSRLLSDRFSAERPKGSFSTLEIQRTEQGDSAMYLCASSGRQGGWDSPLHFGNGTRLTVT.

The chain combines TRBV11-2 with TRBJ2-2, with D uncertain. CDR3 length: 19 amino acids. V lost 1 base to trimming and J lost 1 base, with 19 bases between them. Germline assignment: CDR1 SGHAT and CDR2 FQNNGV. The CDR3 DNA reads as TGTGCCAGCAGCTTAGCCCCCAACCCCCTCGCAGGGAACACCGGGGAGCTGTTTTTT. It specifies CASSLAPNPLAGNTGELFF.

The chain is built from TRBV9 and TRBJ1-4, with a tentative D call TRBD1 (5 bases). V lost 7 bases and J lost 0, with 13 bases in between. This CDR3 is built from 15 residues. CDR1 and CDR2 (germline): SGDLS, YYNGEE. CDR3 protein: CASGDPKTTNEKLFF. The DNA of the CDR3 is TGTGCCAGCGGGGACCCCAAAACAACTAATGAAAAACTGTTTTTT.

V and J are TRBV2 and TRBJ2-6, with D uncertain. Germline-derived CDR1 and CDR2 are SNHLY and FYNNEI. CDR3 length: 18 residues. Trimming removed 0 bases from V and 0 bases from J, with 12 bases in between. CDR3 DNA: TGTGCCAGCAGTGAAGCCCGGGTCTTCTTCTCTGGGGCCAACGTCCTGACTTTC. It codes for CASSEARVFFSGANVLTF.

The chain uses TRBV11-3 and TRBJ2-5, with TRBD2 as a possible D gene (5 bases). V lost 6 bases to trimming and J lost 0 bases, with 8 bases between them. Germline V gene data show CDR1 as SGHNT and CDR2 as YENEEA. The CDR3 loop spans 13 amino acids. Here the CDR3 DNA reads TGTGCCAGCAGGAGTAGCGACCAAGAGACCCAGTACTTC. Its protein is CASRSSDQETQYF.

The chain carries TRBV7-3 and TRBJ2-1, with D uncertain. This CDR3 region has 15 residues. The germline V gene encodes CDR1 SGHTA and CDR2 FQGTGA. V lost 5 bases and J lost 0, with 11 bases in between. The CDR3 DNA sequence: TGTGCCAGCAGCCCCCCCTCGGGCTCCTACAATGAGCAGTTCTTC. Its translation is CASSPPSGSYNEQFF.

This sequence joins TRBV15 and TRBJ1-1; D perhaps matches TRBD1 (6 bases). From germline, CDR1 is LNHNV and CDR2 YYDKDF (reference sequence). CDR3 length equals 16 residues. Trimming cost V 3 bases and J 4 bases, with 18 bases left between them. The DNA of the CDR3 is TGTGCCACCAGCAGTCGCCCTCGGGGGGCGGGCACTGAAGCTTTCTTT. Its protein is CATSSRPRGAGTEAFF.

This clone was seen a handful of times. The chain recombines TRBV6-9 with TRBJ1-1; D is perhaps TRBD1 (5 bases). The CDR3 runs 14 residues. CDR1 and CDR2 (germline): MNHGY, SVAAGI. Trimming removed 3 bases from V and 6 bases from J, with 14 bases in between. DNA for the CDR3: TGTGCCAGCAGTTACTCCCTGGGGGGGGCTGAAGCTTTCTTT. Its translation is CASSYSLGGAEAFF.

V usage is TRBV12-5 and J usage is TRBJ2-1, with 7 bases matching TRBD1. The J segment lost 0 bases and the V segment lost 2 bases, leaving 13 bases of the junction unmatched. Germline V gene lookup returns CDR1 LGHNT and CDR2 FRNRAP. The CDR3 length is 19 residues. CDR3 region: CASGLTGVVASSSYNEQFF. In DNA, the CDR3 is TGTGCTAGTGGTTTGACAGGGGTCGTGGCGTCCAGCTCCTACAATGAGCAGTTCTTC.

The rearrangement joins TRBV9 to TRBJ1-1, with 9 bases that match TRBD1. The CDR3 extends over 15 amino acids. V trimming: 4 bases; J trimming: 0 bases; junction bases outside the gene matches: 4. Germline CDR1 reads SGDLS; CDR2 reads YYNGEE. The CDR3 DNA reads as TGTGCCAGCAGCACAGGGACAGGGCTGAACACTGAAGCTTTCTTT. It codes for CASSTGTGLNTEAFF.

The CDR3 loop is CASSQGRQGDDEAFF. The CDR3 bases are TGCGCCAGCAGCCAAGGCCGACAGGGAGATGATGAAGCTTTCTTT. The genes are TRBV4-1 and TRBJ1-1; 7 bases agree with TRBD1. The CDR3 sequence is 15 residues long. Germline trimming cut 1 base from V and 7 bases from J; bases unmatched to any gene: 9. Germline V gene data show CDR1 as MGHRA and CDR2 as YSYEKL.

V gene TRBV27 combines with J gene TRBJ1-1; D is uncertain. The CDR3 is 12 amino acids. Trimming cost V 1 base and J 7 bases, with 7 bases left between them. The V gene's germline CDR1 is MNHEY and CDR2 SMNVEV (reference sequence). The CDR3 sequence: CASSLLGNEAFF. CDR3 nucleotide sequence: TGTGCCAGCAGTTTATTGGGAAATGAAGCTTTCTTT.

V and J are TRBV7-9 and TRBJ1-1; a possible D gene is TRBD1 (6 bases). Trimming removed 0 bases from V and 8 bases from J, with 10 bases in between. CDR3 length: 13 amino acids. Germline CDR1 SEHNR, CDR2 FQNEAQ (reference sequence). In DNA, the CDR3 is TGTGCCAGCAGCTTAGCGATCGGGACAGAAGCTTTCTTT. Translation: CASSLAIGTEAFF.

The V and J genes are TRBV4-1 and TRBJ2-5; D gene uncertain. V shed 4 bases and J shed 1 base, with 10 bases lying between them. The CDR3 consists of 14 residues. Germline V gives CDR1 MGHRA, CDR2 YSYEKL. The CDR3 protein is CASSLTGSQETQYF. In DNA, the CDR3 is TGCGCCAGCAGCCTGACCGGGTCCCAAGAGACCCAGTACTTC.

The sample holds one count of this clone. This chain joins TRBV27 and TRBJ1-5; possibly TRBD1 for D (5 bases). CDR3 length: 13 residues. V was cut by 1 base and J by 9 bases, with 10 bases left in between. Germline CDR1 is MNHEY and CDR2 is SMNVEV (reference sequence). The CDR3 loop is CASSLYPGAPQHF. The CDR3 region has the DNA TGTGCCAGCAGTTTATACCCCGGGGCGCCCCAGCATTTT.

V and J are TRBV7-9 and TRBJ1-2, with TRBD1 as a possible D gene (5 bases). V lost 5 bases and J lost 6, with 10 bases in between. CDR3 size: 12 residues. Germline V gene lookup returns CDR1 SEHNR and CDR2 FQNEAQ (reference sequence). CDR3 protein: CASSVQGDGYTF. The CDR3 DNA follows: TGTGCCAGCAGCGTTCAGGGTGATGGCTACACCTTC.